The clone carrying this T cell receptor beta chain was picked up many times. Primers used for first-strand cDNA, a TRAV- and TRBV-specific set, covered both alpha and beta chains. TCRs were amplified for roughly 22 PCR cycles with a constant-region primer and V-primer adapter. mRNA, once isolated, was amplified by in vitro transcription. TCRdb reprocessed the reads via MiXCR and lists one record per CDR3 protein. The table has roughly 60,000 distinct CDR3 sequences, 20% to 25% seen once. Germline V gene sequence: CDR1 KGHDR, CDR2 SFDVKD. The CDR3 is made up of 13 amino acids. Trimming at V came to 1 base and at J to 7 bases, leaving 2 bases not matched to a gene. The data derive from a study of low-dose radiotherapy and immunotherapy resistance in tumors. Study as a whole: Dosing of intravenous cyclophosphamide at 200 mg/m2 occurred every two weeks and took place one day prior to radiation and immunotherapy.

Time point indicated: before trial treatment. This clonotype originated in a male donor with prostate cancer. This chain uses TRBV24-1 with TRBJ1-1, with 7 positions matching TRBD1. The specimen was PBMCs, collected before treatment. The CDR3 nucleotides are TGTGCCACCAGTGATTTACCAGGGGGTGAAGCTTTCTTT. As protein: CATSDLPGGEAFF.